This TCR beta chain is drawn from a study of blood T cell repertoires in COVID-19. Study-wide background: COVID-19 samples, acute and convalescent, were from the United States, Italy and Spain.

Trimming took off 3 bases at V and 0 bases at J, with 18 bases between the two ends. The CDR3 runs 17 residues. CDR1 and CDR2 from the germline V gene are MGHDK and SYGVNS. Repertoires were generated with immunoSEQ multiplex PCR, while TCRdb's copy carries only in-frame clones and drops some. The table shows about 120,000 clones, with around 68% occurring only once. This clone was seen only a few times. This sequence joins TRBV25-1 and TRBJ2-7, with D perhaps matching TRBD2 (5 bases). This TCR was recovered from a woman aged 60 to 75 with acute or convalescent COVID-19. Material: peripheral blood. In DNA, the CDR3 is TGTGCCAGCAGTGATAGCGTGGGCCGGACCAGCTCCTACGAGCAGTACTTC. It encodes CASSDSVGRTSSYEQYF.